These T cell receptor beta chains were read from a single sample in a study of human T cells and chemical hapten exposure. TCRdb itself ran the 5' RACE reads through MiXCR, one entry per CDR3 protein. The sample carries under 150,000 distinct CDR3 sequences, 15% to 20% recorded once. All receptors come from a human donor in good health. The CDR3 runs from the conserved cysteine through the conserved F or W. A D gene is named only where the DNA matches it firmly. Size is stated for part of the rows, as once, few or many counts, or as a class when the clone is expanded.

clone size,V gene,D gene,J gene,CDR3 DNA,CDR3 protein
-,TRBV30,TRBD2,TRBJ2-7,TGTGCCTGGAGTGACCTAGCGGGTTCGAGCTCCTACGAGCAGTACTTC,CAWSDLAGSSSYEQYF
-,TRBV11-2,TRBD2,TRBJ2-1,TGTGCCAGCAGCCCTAGACCCAGCGGGAGGGGGAATGAGCAGTTCTTC,CASSPRPSGRGNEQFF
many,TRBV24-1,TRBD1,TRBJ1-4,TGTGCCACCGGATCGGGACAGTCTGAAAAACTGTTTTTT,CATGSGQSEKLFF
-,TRBV6-5,-,TRBJ1-6,TGTGCCAGTAAGACCCCCAGGGAGGGTCCCTCCTATAATTCACCCCTCCACTTT,CASKTPREGPSYNSPLHF
few,TRBV20-1,TRBD2,TRBJ2-1,TGCAGTGCTAAAGAGGGACTAGCGGGAGTCAGGGAGCAGTTCTTC,CSAKEGLAGVREQFF
few,TRBV6-2/TRBV6-3,TRBD2,TRBJ2-7,TGTGCCAGCAGAAGCCCCGGGACTATATACGAGCAGTACTTC,CASRSPGTIYEQYF
-,TRBV27,-,TRBJ1-4,TGTGCCAGCAGTTTATCCCGACCCAGCCAGACCTTGCCTACTAATGAAAAACTGTTTTTT,CASSLSRPSQTLPTNEKLFF
-,TRBV24-1,-,TRBJ2-2,TGTGCCACCAGTGATTTAGGAGACCAGAACACCGGGGAGCTGTTTTTT,CATSDLGDQNTGELFF
-,TRBV9,-,TRBJ1-2,TGTGCCAGCAGCGTATTGCAAGTCGGGGGAAGGGATGGCGACACCTTC,CASSVLQVGGRDGDTF
few,TRBV28,TRBD2,TRBJ2-7,TGTGCCAGCAGTCGCGGGGGTAGCGGGAGCTACGAGCAGTACTTC,CASSRGGSGSYEQYF
few,TRBV24-1,-,TRBJ2-7,TGTGCCACCAGTGATTCGGCGGCGCAGGGCGAGCAGTACTTC,CATSDSAAQGEQYF
few,TRBV19,-,TRBJ2-3,TGTGCCAGTAAAACGGACCCGGGAGATACGCAGTATTTT,CASKTDPGDTQYF
-,TRBV24-1,-,TRBJ1-1,TGTGCCACCAGTGCCCACGAGGGTACGGGACACACTGAAGCTTTCTTT,CATSAHEGTGHTEAFF
few,TRBV6-5,-,TRBJ2-1,TGTGCCAGCTCAACTGGGTATGAGCAGTTCTTC,CASSTGYEQFF
few,TRBV20-1,TRBD1,TRBJ1-4,TGCAGTGCTAGAGTGAGGGGGCGAATTTGCGAAAAACTGTTTTTT,CSARVRGRICEKLFF
few,TRBV24-1,-,TRBJ1-3,TGTGCCACCAGTGACCCCGCGGACGGCCTAACTGGAAACACCATATATTTT,CATSDPADGLTGNTIYF
few,TRBV6-1,TRBD1,TRBJ1-1,TGTGCCAGCAGCGCAAGGGGGCTGCGCACTGAAGCTTTCTTT,CASSARGLRTEAFF
few,TRBV11-3,-,TRBJ2-3,TGTGCCAGCAGCCCAGGACAGCGGGATAGATCAGATACGCAGTATTTT,CASSPGQRDRSDTQYF
once,TRBV5-4,-,TRBJ2-2,TGTGCCAGCGGACAGTCCTTCGGGACCGGGGAGCTGTTTTTT,CASGQSFGTGELFF
-,TRBV13,-,TRBJ2-5,TGTGCCAGCAGAGCCGGGTCGCAAGAGACCCAGTACTTC,CASRAGSQETQYF
-,TRBV4-1,-,TRBJ2-3,TGCGCCAGCAGCCAAGAGGTAGCGACAGATACGCAGTATTTT,CASSQEVATDTQYF
few,TRBV11-1,TRBD1,TRBJ2-7,TGTGCCAGCAGCCGCGGACAGGGCTACGAGCAGTACTTC,CASSRGQGYEQYF
few,TRBV2,-,TRBJ1-3,TGTGCCAGCAGCTCAACAGGGAGGGTGGACACCTCTGGAAACACCATATATTTT,CASSSTGRVDTSGNTIYF
few,TRBV7-9,-,TRBJ1-3,TGTGCCAGCAGCCGGGACGGCCAATCTTCTGGAAACACCATATATTTT,CASSRDGQSSGNTIYF
few,TRBV5-1,-,TRBJ1-3,TGCGCCAGCAGCTCCTTACCAGGGGACACCATATATTTT,CASSSLPGDTIYF
few,TRBV24-1,-,TRBJ2-3,TGTGCCACCAGTGATCTGGTAGACACGCAGTATTTT,CATSDLVDTQYF
-,TRBV15,-,TRBJ1-6,TGTGCCACCAGCAGAGTGAAGGCCTATAATTCACCCCTCCACTTT,CATSRVKAYNSPLHF
-,TRBV6-5,-,TRBJ2-3,TGTGCCAGCAATCGAGCGAGAACAGATACGCAGTATTTT,CASNRARTDTQYF